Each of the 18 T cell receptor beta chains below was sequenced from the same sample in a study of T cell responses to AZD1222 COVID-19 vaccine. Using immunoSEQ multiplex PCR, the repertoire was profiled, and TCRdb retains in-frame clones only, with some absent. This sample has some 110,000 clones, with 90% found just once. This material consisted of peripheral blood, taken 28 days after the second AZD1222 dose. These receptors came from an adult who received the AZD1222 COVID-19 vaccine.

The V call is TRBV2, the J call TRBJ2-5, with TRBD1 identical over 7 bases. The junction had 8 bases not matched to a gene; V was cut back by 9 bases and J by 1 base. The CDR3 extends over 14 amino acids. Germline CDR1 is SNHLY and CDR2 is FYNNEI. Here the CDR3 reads CARRDSSTQETQYF. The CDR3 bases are TGTGCCAGGAGGGACAGCAGCACCCAAGAGACCCAGTACTTC.

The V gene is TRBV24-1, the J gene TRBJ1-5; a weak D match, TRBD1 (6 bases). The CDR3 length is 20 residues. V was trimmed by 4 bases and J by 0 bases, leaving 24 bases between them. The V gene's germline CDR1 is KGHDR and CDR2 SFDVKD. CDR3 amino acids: CATSEVGQRRKSDSNQPQHF. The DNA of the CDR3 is TGTGCCACCAGTGAGGTTGGACAGCGTCGAAAGTCAGATAGCAATCAGCCCCAGCATTTT.

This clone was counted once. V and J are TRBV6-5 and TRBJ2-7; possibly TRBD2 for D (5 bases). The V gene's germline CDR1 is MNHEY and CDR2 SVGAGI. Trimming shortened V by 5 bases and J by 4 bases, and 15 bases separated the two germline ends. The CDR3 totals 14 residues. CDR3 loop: CASSKDGVGYEQYF. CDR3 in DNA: TGTGCCAGCAGTAAGGACGGGGTAGGGTACGAGCAGTACTTC.

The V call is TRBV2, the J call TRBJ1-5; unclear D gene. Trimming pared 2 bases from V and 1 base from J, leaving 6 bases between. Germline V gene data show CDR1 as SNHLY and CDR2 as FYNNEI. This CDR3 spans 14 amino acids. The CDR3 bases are TGTGCCAGCAGTGAAATATTGAGCAATCAGCCCCAGCATTTT. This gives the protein CASSEILSNQPQHF. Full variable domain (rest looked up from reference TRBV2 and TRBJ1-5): EPEVTQTPSHQVTQMGQEVILRCVPISNHLYFYWYRQILGQKVEFLVSFYNNEISEKSEIFDDQFSVERPDGSNFTLKIRSTKLEDSAMYFCASSEILSNQPQHFGDGTRLSIL.

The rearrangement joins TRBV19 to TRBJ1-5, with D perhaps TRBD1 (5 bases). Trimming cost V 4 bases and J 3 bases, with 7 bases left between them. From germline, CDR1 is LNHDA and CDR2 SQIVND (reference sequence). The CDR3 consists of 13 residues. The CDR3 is CASSRGTNQPQHF. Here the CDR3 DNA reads TGTGCCAGTAGTAGGGGGACCAATCAGCCCCAGCATTTT. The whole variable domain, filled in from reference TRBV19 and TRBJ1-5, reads DGGITQSPKYLFRKEGQNVTLSCEQNLNHDAMYWYRQDPGQGLRLIYYSQIVNDFQKGDIAEGYSVSREKKESFPLTVTSAQKNPTAFYLCASSRGTNQPQHFGDGTRLSIL.

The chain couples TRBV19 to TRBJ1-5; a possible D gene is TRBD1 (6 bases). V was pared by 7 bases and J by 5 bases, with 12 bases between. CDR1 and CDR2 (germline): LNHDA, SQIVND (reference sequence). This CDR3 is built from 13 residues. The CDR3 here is CASTKRGDQPQHF. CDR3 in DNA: TGTGCCAGTACGAAGAGGGGGGATCAGCCCCAGCATTTT.

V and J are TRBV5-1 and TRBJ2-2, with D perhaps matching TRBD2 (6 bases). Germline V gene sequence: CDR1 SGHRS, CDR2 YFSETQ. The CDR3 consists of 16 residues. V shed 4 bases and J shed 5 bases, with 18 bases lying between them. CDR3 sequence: CASSPQMGGGTGELFF. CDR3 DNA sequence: TGCGCCAGCAGCCCCCAGATGGGGGGTGGAACCGGGGAGCTGTTTTTT.

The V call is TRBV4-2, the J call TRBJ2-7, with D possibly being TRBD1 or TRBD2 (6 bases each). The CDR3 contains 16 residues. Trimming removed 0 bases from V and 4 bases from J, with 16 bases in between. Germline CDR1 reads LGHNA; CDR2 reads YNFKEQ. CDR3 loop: CASSQDRGVASYEQYF. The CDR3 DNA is TGTGCCAGCAGCCAAGATAGGGGGGTTGCATCGTACGAGCAGTACTTC.

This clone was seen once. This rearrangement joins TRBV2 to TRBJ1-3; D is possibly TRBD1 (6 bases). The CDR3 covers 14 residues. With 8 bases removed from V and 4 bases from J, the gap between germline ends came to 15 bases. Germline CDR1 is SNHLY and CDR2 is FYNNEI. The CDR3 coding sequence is TGTGCCAGCGGTTTTGGGACACAGGGAAACACCATATATTTT. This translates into CASGFGTQGNTIYF.

The CDR3 DNA reads TGCGCCAGCAGCCCCCAAAGCAATCAGCCCCAGCATTTT. Protein sequence: CASSPQSNQPQHF. The genes are TRBV4-1 and TRBJ1-5; D not resolved. The CDR3 sequence is 13 residues long. In germline, CDR1 is MGHRA, CDR2 YSYEKL. Deletions cut 4 bases from V and 1 base from J, with 5 bases between.

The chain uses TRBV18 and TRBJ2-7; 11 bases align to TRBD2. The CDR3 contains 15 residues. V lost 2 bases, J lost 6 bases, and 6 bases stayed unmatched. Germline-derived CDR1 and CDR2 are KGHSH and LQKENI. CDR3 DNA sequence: TGTGCCAGCTCACCAGATAGCGGGGGGGCTTTCGAGCAGTACTTC. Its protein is CASSPDSGGAFEQYF.

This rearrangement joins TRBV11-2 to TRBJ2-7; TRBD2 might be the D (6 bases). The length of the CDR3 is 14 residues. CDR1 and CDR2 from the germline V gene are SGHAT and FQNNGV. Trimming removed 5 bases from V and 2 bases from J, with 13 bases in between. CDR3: CASSPGGVPYEQYF. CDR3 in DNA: TGTGCCAGCAGCCCTGGAGGGGTCCCCTACGAGCAGTACTTC.

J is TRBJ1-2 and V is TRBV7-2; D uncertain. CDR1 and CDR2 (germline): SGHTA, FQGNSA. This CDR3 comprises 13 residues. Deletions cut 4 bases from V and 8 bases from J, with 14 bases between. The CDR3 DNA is TGTGCCAGCAGCTATTCCCAGATGGAAGGCTACACCTTC. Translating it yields CASSYSQMEGYTF.

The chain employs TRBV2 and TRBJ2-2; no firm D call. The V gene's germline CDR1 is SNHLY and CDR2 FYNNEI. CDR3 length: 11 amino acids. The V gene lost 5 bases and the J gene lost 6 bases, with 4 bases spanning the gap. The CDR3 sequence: CASSTPGELFF. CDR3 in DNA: TGTGCCAGCAGTACCCCCGGGGAGCTGTTTTTT. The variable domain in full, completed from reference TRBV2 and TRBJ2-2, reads EPEVTQTPSHQVTQMGQEVILRCVPISNHLYFYWYRQILGQKVEFLVSFYNNEISEKSEIFDDQFSVERPDGSNFTLKIRSTKLEDSAMYFCASSTPGELFFGEGSRLTVL.

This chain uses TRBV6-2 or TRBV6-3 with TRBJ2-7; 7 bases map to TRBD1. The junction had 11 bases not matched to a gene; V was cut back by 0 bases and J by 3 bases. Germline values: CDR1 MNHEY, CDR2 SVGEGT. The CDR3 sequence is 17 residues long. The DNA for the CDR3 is TGTGCCAGCAGTTACTCGTTGACAGGGACCGCCATCTACGAGCAGTACTTC. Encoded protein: CASSYSLTGTAIYEQYF.

The CDR3 nucleotides are TGTGCCAGCAGCTTATCTTACGGCGGGGGGACCGGGGAGCTGTTTTTT. Protein sequence: CASSLSYGGGTGELFF. The chain couples TRBV7-2 to TRBJ2-2, with 8 bases identical to TRBD2. Looked up from germline, CDR1 is SGHTA and CDR2 is FQGNSA. The J segment lost 5 bases and the V segment lost 2 bases, leaving 7 bases of the junction unmatched. The length of the CDR3 is 16 residues. The complete variable domain, with remaining parts taken from reference TRBV7-2 and TRBJ2-2, reads GAGVSQSPSNKVTEKGKDVELRCDPISGHTALYWYRQSLGQGLEFLIYFQGNSAPDKSGLPSDRFSAERTGGSVSTLTIQRTQQEDSAVYLCASSLSYGGGTGELFFGEGSRLTVL.

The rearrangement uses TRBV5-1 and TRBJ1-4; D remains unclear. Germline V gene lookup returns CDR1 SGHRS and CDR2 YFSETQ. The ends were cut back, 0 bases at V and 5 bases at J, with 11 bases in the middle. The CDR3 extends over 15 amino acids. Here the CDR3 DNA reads TGCGCCAGCAGCTTGGACGTGGGCGGCAATGAAAAACTGTTTTTT. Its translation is CASSLDVGGNEKLFF.

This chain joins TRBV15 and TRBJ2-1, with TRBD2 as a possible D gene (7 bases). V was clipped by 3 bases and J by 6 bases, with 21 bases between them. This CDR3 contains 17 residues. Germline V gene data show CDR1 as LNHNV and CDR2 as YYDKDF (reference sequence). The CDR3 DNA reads TGTGCCACCAGCAGGGCTGGGGCGGGGGCCGGGGGCAATGAGCAGTTCTTC. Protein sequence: CATSRAGAGAGGNEQFF.